The entry below describes one T cell receptor (beta chain). The antigen is unknown. 13 Jbeta primers and 60 Vbeta primers were used for the PCR. The repertoire was sequenced with immunoSEQ multiplex PCR; TCRdb's copy has only in-frame clones and lacks some. The data contain 150,000 to 200,000 clones, just over 75% of them singletons. The V gene's germline CDR1 is MNHEY and CDR2 SMNVEV (reference sequence). CDR3 length: 16 residues. Trimming removed 0 bases from V and 3 bases from J, with 14 bases in between. The entry originates in a study of cytomegalovirus exposure and HLA in healthy donors. Donors had nominal health at sampling but likely had unrecorded immune exposures. Study-level results: Common viral pathogens seemed to be connected with several of the most significant clusters, according to a later analysis. The authors later linked a missense DCLRE1C variant to TCR beta V- and J-gene trimming.

Sequencing was done on a sample of PBMCs. The clonotype was recovered from a man in his forties in good health and CMV-seronegative. The genes are TRBV27 and TRBJ1-1; tentative D call: TRBD1 (5 bases). The CDR3 loop reads CASSLSISLRDTEAFF. The CDR3 bases are TGTGCCAGCAGTTTATCCATTTCCCTCAGGGACACTGAAGCTTTCTTT.